The clone carrying this T cell receptor beta chain was detected ten times or more. Its antigen is as yet unknown. Since it is a stray read in a library aimed at alpha chains, this beta chain has a size that is not meaningful. Time point described: sample taken at primary tumor resection. The sample is drawn from a study of spatial heterogeneity in lung cancer. Study findings and constraints: For expanded intratumoral alpha and beta TCRs, counts tracked tumor mutation counts.

The germline V gene encodes CDR1 MNHEY and CDR2 SVGAGI. Deletions cut 4 bases from V and 5 bases from J, with 15 bases between. The CDR3 is 15 amino acids. MiXCR was run by TCRdb on the 5' RACE reads, yielding one entry per CDR3 protein. The sample comprises about 11,000 distinct CDR3 sequences, 4.5% to 6.5% of which are singletons, and about an eighth rests with the top ten. The V and J genes are TRBV6-5 and TRBJ1-5; D unclear. The TCR sequence derives from a male donor with early-stage non-small cell lung cancer. The sample consisted of lung tumor tissue, taken at surgery. The DNA for the CDR3 is TGTGCCAGCAGTTCGACTATGGACGGAGATCAGCCCCAGCATTTT. Amino acids: CASSSTMDGDQPQHF.